One sample yielded the 3 T cell receptor beta chains listed below, sequenced in a study of cytomegalovirus exposure and HLA in healthy donors. Amplification used 60 Vbeta primers and 13 Jbeta primers. Repertoires were generated with immunoSEQ multiplex PCR, while TCRdb's copy carries only in-frame clones and drops some. Of about 120,000 clones listed, around 64% were seen once; the top ten hold roughly 2%. The sequenced sample consisted of PBMCs. These receptors were obtained from a woman in her 30s in good health and CMV-seronegative.

This clone appeared a few times. J is TRBJ2-2 and V is TRBV14; weak D call: TRBD2 (5 bases). There are 15 residues in the CDR3. The V end was cut by 3 bases, the J end by 5 bases, with 13 bases between. Germline V CDR1 and CDR2: SGHDN, FVKESK. CDR3 coding DNA: TGTGCCAGCAGCCAGGTCGGCCCGGGGACCGGGGAGCTGTTTTTT. Translating it yields CASSQVGPGTGELFF.

This clone was picked up a small number of times. The V call is TRBV6-4, the J call TRBJ2-2, with D tentatively TRBD1 (5 bases). CDR1 and CDR2 from the germline V gene are MRHNA and SNTAGT. Trimming cost V 2 bases and J 5 bases, with 9 bases left between them. The CDR3 is 14 residues long. CDR3 sequence reads: CASSDDSSTGELFF. CDR3 nucleotide sequence: TGTGCCAGCAGTGACGACAGTTCGACCGGGGAGCTGTTTTTT.

J is TRBJ2-7 and V is TRBV5-6; 7 nucleotides match TRBD1. The CDR3 has 14 residues. The germline V gene has CDR1 SGHDT and CDR2 YYEEEE. J lost 2 bases, V lost 4 bases, and 6 bases had no gene match. CDR3 sequence (DNA): TGTGCCAGCAGCCCAGACAGGGTAGCCTACGAGCAGTACTTC. Translated: CASSPDRVAYEQYF.